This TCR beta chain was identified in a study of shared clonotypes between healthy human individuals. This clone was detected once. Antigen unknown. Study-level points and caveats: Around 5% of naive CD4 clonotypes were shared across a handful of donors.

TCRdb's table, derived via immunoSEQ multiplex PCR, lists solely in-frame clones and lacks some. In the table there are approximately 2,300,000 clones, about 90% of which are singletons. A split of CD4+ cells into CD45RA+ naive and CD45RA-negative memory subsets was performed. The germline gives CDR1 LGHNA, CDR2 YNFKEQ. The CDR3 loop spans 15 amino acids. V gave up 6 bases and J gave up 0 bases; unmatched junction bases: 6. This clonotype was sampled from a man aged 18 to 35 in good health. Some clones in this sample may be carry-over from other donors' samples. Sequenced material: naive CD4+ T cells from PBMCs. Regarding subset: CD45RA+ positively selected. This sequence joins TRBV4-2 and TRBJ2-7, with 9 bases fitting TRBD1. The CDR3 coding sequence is TGTGCCAGCAGGACCGGGACAGGGCACTCCTACGAGCAGTACTTC. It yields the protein CASRTGTGHSYEQYF.